The 18 T cell receptor beta chains below come from one sample, sequenced in a study of T-cell reconstitution after alpha-beta-depleted transplantation in children. Preparation of the TCRbeta library involved a method that used unique molecular identifiers. MiXCR, run by TCRdb on the PCR reads, gives a single entry per CDR3 protein. The repertoire includes about 610,000 distinct CDR3 sequences, 25% to 30% of them detected once, and 36% sits in the top ten. The specimen comprised PBMCs, sampled before TCRalphabeta/CD19-depleted stem cell transplant. These receptors originate from a boy younger than two with Wiskott-Aldrich syndrome, due to receive a stem cell transplant.

The chain has TRBV5-1 and TRBJ1-1; 7 nucleotides match TRBD1. The V and J ends lost 6 bases and 1 base, in that order; junction bases with no gene match: 6. This CDR3 contains 14 residues. Germline V CDR1 and CDR2: SGHRS, YFSETQ. CDR3 bases: TGCGCCAGCACTTCGACAGGGAGGAACACTGAAGCTTTCTTT. As protein: CASTSTGRNTEAFF.

The genes are TRBV4-2 and TRBJ2-2, with D perhaps given as TRBD1 or TRBD2 (7 bases each). CDR1 is LGHNA, CDR2 YNFKEQ, per germline. This CDR3 spans 18 amino acids. Deletions cut 4 bases from V and 0 bases from J, with 18 bases between. CDR3 residues: CASSPLRGGGPNTGELFF. Here the CDR3 DNA reads TGTGCCAGCAGCCCTTTACGGGGAGGGGGCCCGAACACCGGGGAGCTGTTTTTT.

This clonotype was counted between two and nine times. The genes are TRBV4-1 and TRBJ1-2, with D perhaps matching TRBD1 (5 bases). This CDR3 region has 15 residues. The germline CDR1 and CDR2 sequences are MGHRA and YSYEKL. The V and J ends lost 4 bases and 4 bases respectively, with 16 bases between them. Written as DNA, the CDR3 is TGCGCCAGCAGCCGAGACAGCCTTGGGTCCTATGGCTACACCTTC. As protein: CASSRDSLGSYGYTF.

This clonotype was seen more than once but under ten times. The rearrangement joins TRBV5-1 to TRBJ2-3; no clear D gene. Germline V gene lookup returns CDR1 SGHRS and CDR2 YFSETQ. This CDR3 has 19 residues. Deletions cut 0 bases from V and 1 base from J, with 21 bases between. The CDR3 sequence is CASSLVGSLRLAGTDTQYF. The CDR3 DNA reads TGCGCCAGCAGCTTGGTCGGCTCACTAAGGTTGGCGGGCACAGATACGCAGTATTTT.

This clonotype has only a few counts. The genes are TRBV6-5 and TRBJ2-7; no clear D gene. With 2 bases removed from V and 0 bases from J, the gap between germline ends came to 17 bases. CDR3 length: 17 residues. From germline, CDR1 is MNHEY and CDR2 SVGAGI. The DNA for the CDR3 is TGTGCCAGCAGTTACCAAGCCTCGCTGACAAGCTCCTACGAGCAGTACTTC. This translates into CASSYQASLTSSYEQYF.

In its sample, this clonotype was seen once. The V gene is TRBV29-1, the J gene TRBJ2-3, with D possibly called TRBD1 or TRBD2 (5 bases each). The germline V gene has CDR1 SQVTM and CDR2 ANQGSEA. V was pared by 7 bases and J by 2 bases, with 16 bases between. The CDR3 has 14 residues. This chain's CDR3 is CSAIGDHDTDTQYF. CDR3 coding DNA: TGCAGCGCGATCGGGGACCATGACACAGATACGCAGTATTTT.

This clonotype occurred a few times. Sequence at one end of the junction differs from germline and may be a read error. The J gene is TRBJ1-1, the V gene TRBV20-1; TRBD1 aligns across 12 bases. The V gene's germline CDR1 is DFQATT and CDR2 SNEGSKA (reference sequence). This CDR3 is built from 12 residues. CDR3 sequence reads: CSARGQGAVVQF. The DNA for the CDR3 is TGCAGTGCTAGGGGACAGGGGGCCGTGGTTCAATTT.

The chain couples TRBV3-1 to TRBJ2-7; 10 positions agree with TRBD2. V was clipped by 1 base and J by 7 bases; unmatched bases: 7. CDR3 length: 15 amino acids. Germline CDR1 and CDR2: LGHDT and YNNKEL (reference sequence). CDR3 protein: CASSQVLAGVREQYF. DNA of the CDR3: TGTGCCAGCAGCCAAGTTCTAGCGGGAGTGCGGGAGCAGTACTTC.

The V and J genes are TRBV6-5 and TRBJ2-2; D remains unclear. CDR1 and CDR2 (germline): MNHEY, SVGAGI. Trimming shortened V by 2 bases and J by 1 base, and 5 bases separated the two germline ends. The CDR3 has 14 residues. This CDR3 is CASSYVENTGELFF. The CDR3 region has the DNA TGTGCCAGCAGTTACGTAGAGAACACCGGGGAGCTGTTTTTT.

This clonotype came up a few times. The chain joins TRBV7-2 to TRBJ2-1; 11 nucleotides match TRBD2. CDR1 is SGHTA and CDR2 is FQGNSA in the germline V gene. V was clipped by 6 bases and J by 9 bases; unmatched bases: 7. CDR3 size: 14 residues. CDR3: CASSLAGGFFEQFF. The CDR3, as DNA: TGTGCCAGCAGTCTAGCGGGAGGTTTTTTTGAGCAGTTCTTC.

The V call is TRBV6-5, the J call TRBJ1-5; D might be TRBD1 (6 bases). The germline V gene has CDR1 MNHEY and CDR2 SVGAGI. This CDR3 contains 15 residues. The V gene lost 3 bases and the J gene lost 2 bases, with 11 bases spanning the gap. Here the CDR3 reads CASSYQGNGNQPQHF. The DNA for the CDR3 is TGTGCCAGCAGTTATCAGGGGAACGGCAATCAGCCCCAGCATTTT.

For this clonotype: This clone may be a read error of a much larger clone one base away. The rearrangement uses TRBV6-5 and TRBJ2-1; the D gene is possibly TRBD2 (6 bases). With 4 bases removed from V and 0 bases from J, the gap between germline ends came to 10 bases. Germline V gene lookup returns CDR1 MNHEY and CDR2 SVGAGI. The CDR3 sequence is 15 residues long. In DNA form, the CDR3 reads TGTGCCAGCAGTTCCGCGGGGAGCTCCTACAATGAGCAGTTCTTC. Its translation: CASSSAGSSYNEQFF.

Only a few counts were recorded for this clonotype. The chain joins TRBV7-9 to TRBJ1-1; D not resolved. V was cut by 5 bases and J by 3 bases, with 10 bases left in between. Looked up from germline, CDR1 is SEHNR and CDR2 is FQNEAQ (reference sequence). The CDR3 has 13 residues. CDR3 nucleotides: TGTGCCAGCAGCGCACAATTAGACACTGAAGCTTTCTTT. Amino acids: CASSAQLDTEAFF.

The J gene is TRBJ1-5, the V gene TRBV5-6; D might be TRBD1 (5 bases). The CDR3 length is 15 residues. The germline V gene has CDR1 SGHDT and CDR2 YYEEEE. V lost 3 bases to trimming and J lost 6 bases, with 16 bases between them. As DNA, the CDR3 is TGTGCCAGCAGCTCAAGCAGGGTTGCAGGTCAGCCCCAGCATTTT. Its protein product is CASSSSRVAGQPQHF.

This clonotype occurred once. The CDR3 nucleotides are TGTGCCAGCAGTGGGGGACTAGCGGGATCGGACGAGCAGTACTTC. This gives the protein CASSGGLAGSDEQYF. This chain uses TRBV27 with TRBJ2-7, with 13 bases that match TRBD2. The V gene end was trimmed by 5 bases and the J gene end by 5 bases; junction bases not matched to a gene: 6. Looked up from germline, CDR1 is MNHEY and CDR2 is SMNVEV (reference sequence). The CDR3 is 15 residues long.

A few counts support this clonotype. For the CDR3, the DNA is TGTGCCAGTAGTATTATACTAGCGGAACTCACCGGGGAGCTGTTTTTT. Translated, it gives CASSIILAELTGELFF. The chain links TRBV19 to TRBJ2-2, with 8 positions matching TRBD2. Unmatched junction bases numbered 7, after V lost 3 bases and J lost 4 bases. The CDR3 is 16 amino acids. Germline CDR1 and CDR2: LNHDA and SQIVND (reference sequence). The variable domain in full, with the rest retrieved from reference TRBV19 and TRBJ2-2, is DGGITQSPKYLFRKEGQNVTLSCEQNLNHDAMYWYRQDPGQGLRLIYYSQIVNDFQKGDIAEGYSVSREKKESFPLTVTSAQKNPTAFYLCASSIILAELTGELFFGEGSRLTVL.

A few counts support this clonotype. This sequence joins TRBV12-3 or TRBV12-4 and TRBJ2-2; 8 bases match TRBD2. This CDR3 is built from 15 residues. Unmatched junction bases numbered 2, after V lost 5 bases and J lost 0 bases. In DNA form, the CDR3 reads TGTGCCAGCAGTCCGACTAGCGCGAACACCGGGGAGCTGTTTTTT. Translation gives CASSPTSANTGELFF.

The chain couples TRBV29-1 to TRBJ2-1; 9 nucleotides match TRBD2. Trimming removed 5 bases from V and 5 bases from J; junction bases left unmatched: 10. The CDR3 is 15 residues long. In germline, CDR1 is SQVTM, CDR2 ANQGSEA. The CDR3 DNA reads as TGCAGCGTTTCAAAGAGACTAGCGGATAACAATGAGCAGTTCTTC. This encodes CSVSKRLADNNEQFF.